The entry below gives a single T cell receptor (beta chain) sequence along with its context. The antigen remains unidentified. The record originates from a study of early T cells in non-severe SARS-CoV-2 infection. Study-wide results and limits: Sequences matched to VDJdb favored anti-spike CD8 responses, while private and CD4 specificities were missed.

TCRdb redid the calling of the 5' RACE reads with MiXCR, one entry per CDR3 protein. The data show tens of thousands of distinct CDR3 sequences, about a sixth seen once. This CDR3 comprises 14 residues. Germline V gene lookup returns CDR1 DFQATT and CDR2 SNEGSKA (reference sequence). The V and J ends lost 5 bases and 1 base respectively, with 15 bases between them. The sequencing input was whole blood. The clonotype was recovered from an adult who was a healthcare worker with PCR-confirmed SARS-CoV-2 infection or an uninfected control (not recorded which). V gene TRBV20-1 combines with J gene TRBJ2-7; D assignment may be TRBD1 or TRBD2 (5 bases each). The CDR3, as DNA: TGCAGTGCTCGACCGGGACCGAATTCCTACGAGCAGTACTTC. Encoded protein: CSARPGPNSYEQYF.